This note documents a single TCR beta chain sequence. Its antigen is unidentified. These data belong to a study of cytomegalovirus exposure and HLA in healthy donors. Regarding the study as a whole: A later analysis reportedly identified an Asian-associated ancestry cluster as carrying fewer N-insertions than the approximately 670-donor mean.

Use of 60 Vbeta and 13 Jbeta primers characterized the PCR. Profiled with immunoSEQ multiplex PCR; TCRdb holds only in-frame clones, not every one. The table shows approximately 150,000 clones, with almost 80% occurring only once. Germline values: CDR1 SGHRS, CDR2 YFSETQ. After removal of 6 bases from V and 3 bases from J, the junction contained 6 bases not matched to a gene. The CDR3 is 16 residues long. Sequenced input: PBMCs. This chain connects TRBV5-1 to TRBJ2-3, with TRBD2 identical over 14 bases. The receptor's source is a middle-aged man in good health and CMV-seropositive. The DNA of the CDR3 is TGCGCCAGCAACAAGGGACTAGCGGGAGTGACAGATACGCAGTATTTT. Encoded protein: CASNKGLAGVTDTQYF.